Sequencing of this TCR beta chain was carried out in a study of T cell responses to AZD1222 COVID-19 vaccine. Produced via immunoSEQ multiplex PCR; TCRdb's table is partial and in-frame only. The table includes some 120,000 clones, roughly 85% detected once. The V gene end was trimmed by 5 bases and the J gene end by 1 base; junction bases not matched to a gene: 8. Germline values: CDR1 SGHTA, CDR2 FQGNSA. The CDR3 contains 15 residues. The source was peripheral blood, collected 28 days after the second AZD1222 dose. The clonotype comes from an adult who received the AZD1222 COVID-19 vaccine. V and J are TRBV7-2 and TRBJ2-7; the match to TRBD2 covers 7 bases. The CDR3 bases are TGTGCCAGCAGCGCCTTGGGGGGGGGATCCTACGAGCAGTACTTC. Amino acid sequence: CASSALGGGSYEQYF.